The subject of this entry is one TCR beta chain. This entry comes from a study of blood T cell repertoires in COVID-19. On the study more broadly: Acute and convalescent COVID-19 specimens originated in the United States, Italy and Spain. T cells, B-cell-depleted T cells, or PBMCs provided the cDNA or gDNA that served as material.

This CDR3 has 13 residues. V was shortened by 0 bases and J by 6 bases, with 8 bases between the two germline ends. Germline V lookup: CDR1 SGHRS, CDR2 YFSETQ. Per the study methods: Cell counts per sample came from amplifying reference gene primers. The data were produced by immunoSEQ multiplex PCR, yet TCRdb's version contains in-frame clones alone and is incomplete. That table is the source of V, J and clone size, and D and trimming were worked out from the DNA. This sample yields 70,000 to 90,000 clones, of which 88% are seen a single time; approximately 28% belongs to the top ten. Material: peripheral blood. The receptor was isolated from a man over 45 with acute or convalescent COVID-19. This chain connects TRBV5-1 to TRBJ2-3; D uncertain. The CDR3 nucleotides are TGCGCCAGCAGCTTGGGTGGCCCTGATACGCAGTATTTT. Translation gives CASSLGGPDTQYF.